One and the same sample provided the 7 T cell receptor beta chains below, sequenced in a study of T-cell reconstitution after alpha-beta-depleted transplantation in children. The library targeted TCRbeta and was prepared with unique molecular identifiers. From the PCR reads, TCRdb called clonotypes with MiXCR, one entry per CDR3 protein. Of 450,000 to 500,000 distinct CDR3 sequences listed, approximately 12% are singletons. Sequencing was performed on PBMCs from the stem cell graft donor, taken from the stem cell graft. The receptor set was obtained from a human donor who donated a stem cell graft to a child with combined immunodeficiency.

The rearrangement joins TRBV6-1 to TRBJ2-1; D is unresolved. V shed 2 bases and J shed 10 bases, with 15 bases lying between them. Per the germline V gene, CDR1 is MNHNS and CDR2 is SASEGT. The CDR3 is made up of 14 amino acids. The CDR3 region is CASSEWVGLGEQFF. CDR3 coding DNA: TGTGCCAGCAGTGAATGGGTAGGGCTGGGAGAGCAGTTCTTC.

This clonotype was found many times. The rearrangement joins TRBV10-3 to TRBJ2-5; D possibly corresponds to TRBD2 (7 bases). This CDR3 region has 14 residues. CDR1 is ENHRY and CDR2 is SYGVKD in the germline V gene. V lost 6 bases and J lost 5, with 16 bases in between. CDR3 sequence reads: CAISDVRGHETQYF. CDR3 DNA: TGTGCCATCAGCGATGTGCGGGGGCACGAGACCCAGTACTTC.

In its sample, this clonotype was seen a few times. This sequence joins TRBV4-3 and TRBJ2-1, with 11 nucleotides matching TRBD2. The length of the CDR3 is 17 residues. After removal of 0 bases from V and 9 bases from J, the junction contained 10 bases not matched to a gene. CDR1 and CDR2 (germline): LGHNA, YSLEER. CDR3 DNA sequence: TGCGCCAGCAGCCAAGATCGTAGCGGGAGGGCCCCTGGTGAGCAGTTCTTC. Translating gives CASSQDRSGRAPGEQFF.

The V gene is TRBV12-3 or TRBV12-4, the J gene TRBJ2-3; 10 bases fit TRBD2. V was clipped by 6 bases and J by 4 bases; unmatched bases: 7. The CDR3 extends over 15 amino acids. The CDR3 bases are TGTGCCAGCAGCCCTAGCGGGAGATGGGCAGATACGCAGTATTTT. Its translation: CASSPSGRWADTQYF.

This clonotype was detected many times. The chain carries TRBV7-3 and TRBJ2-1; D might be TRBD1 (5 bases). Germline V gene data show CDR1 as SGHTA and CDR2 as FQGTGA. The V end lost 2 bases, the J end lost 6 bases, and 8 bases lay between the germline ends. The CDR3 is 13 residues long. The CDR3 loop reads CASSLFQGNEQFF. DNA for the CDR3: TGTGCCAGCAGCTTATTCCAGGGCAATGAGCAGTTCTTC. The entire variable domain, with the rest obtained from reference TRBV7-3 and TRBJ2-1, is as follows: GAGVSQTPSNKVTEKGKYVELRCDPISGHTALYWYRQSLGQGPEFLIYFQGTGAADDSGLPNDRFFAVRPEGSVSTLKIQRTERGDSAVYLCASSLFQGNEQFFGPGTRLTVL.

The V and J genes are TRBV12-3 or TRBV12-4 and TRBJ2-5, with 10 nucleotides matching TRBD2. V dropped 6 bases and J dropped 5; count of bases not matched to a gene: 6. The CDR3 is 14 amino acids. The CDR3 nucleotides are TGTGCCAGCAGCCTCAGCGGGGGGGCCGAGACCCAGTACTTC. Translated, it gives CASSLSGGAETQYF.

This clonotype was seen many times. The V gene is TRBV27, the J gene TRBJ2-5; D gene ambiguous. Germline CDR1 reads MNHEY; CDR2 reads SMNVEV (reference sequence). V was cut by 0 bases and J by 4 bases, with 6 bases left in between. The CDR3 sequence is 13 residues long. Here the CDR3 reads CASSLSERETQYF. In DNA, the CDR3 is TGTGCCAGCAGTTTATCAGAGCGAGAGACCCAGTACTTC.